Listed here are 3 T cell receptor beta chains from one sample, sequenced in a study of blood T cell repertoires in COVID-19 (TCRdb year 2020). To prepare the library, the immunoSEQ multiplex PCR assay was applied. In TCRdb, the immuneACCESS table is reduced to in-frame sequences with V and J assigned. These tables do not hold every clone; where another copy was compared, an unresolved V gene accounts for under half, and the others remain unexplained. A total of 150,000 to 200,000 clones appear in this sample, 82% of them only once. The top ten hold 7.8% of the sample. Sequenced: peripheral blood. Receptors were obtained from a woman aged 55 to 70 with COVID-19, enrolled during active disease.

Here the CDR3 DNA reads TGTGCCAGCAGCGGAGGGACTAGCGGGATTCGGGAGCAGTTCTTC. It codes for CASSGGTSGIREQFF. The chain recombines TRBV9 with TRBJ2-1, with TRBD2 matching 13 bases. The CDR3 length is 15 residues. Germline lookup yields CDR1 SGDLS and CDR2 YYNGEE. V lost 3 bases to trimming and J lost 10 bases; unmatched junction nucleotides: 7. The entire variable domain, with the rest obtained from reference TRBV9 and TRBJ2-1, is as follows: DSGVTQTPKHLITATGQRVTLRCSPRSGDLSVYWYQQSLDQGLQFLIQYYNGEERAKGNILERFSAQQFPDLHSELNLSSLELGDSALYFCASSGGTSGIREQFFGPGTRLTVL.

This clone was detected only once. The chain has TRBV11-2 and TRBJ1-2, with D tentatively TRBD1 (6 bases). The CDR3 has 12 amino acids. CDR1 and CDR2 from the germline V gene are SGHAT and FQNNGV. V was shortened by 5 bases and J by 5 bases, with 9 bases between the two germline ends. Here the CDR3 reads CASSAQGYGYTF. In nucleotides, the CDR3 is TGTGCCAGCAGCGCACAGGGATATGGCTACACCTTC. The whole variable domain, filled in from reference TRBV11-2 and TRBJ1-2, reads EAGVAQSPRYKIIEKRQSVAFWCNPISGHATLYWYQQILGQGPKLLIQFQNNGVVDDSQLPKDRFSAERLKGVDSTLKIQPAKLEDSAVYLCASSAQGYGYTFGSGTRLTVV.

J is TRBJ1-2 and V is TRBV28; D might be TRBD1 (6 bases). The V gene's germline CDR1 is MDHEN and CDR2 SYDVKM. Between the trimmed V and J ends, which lost 5 bases and 6 bases, there was a span of 28 bases. CDR3 length: 18 residues. The CDR3 sequence: CASSPRGKGGEGLDGYTF. The DNA for the CDR3 is TGTGCCAGCAGTCCCCGGGGCAAAGGGGGGGAGGGACTTGATGGCTACACCTTC.